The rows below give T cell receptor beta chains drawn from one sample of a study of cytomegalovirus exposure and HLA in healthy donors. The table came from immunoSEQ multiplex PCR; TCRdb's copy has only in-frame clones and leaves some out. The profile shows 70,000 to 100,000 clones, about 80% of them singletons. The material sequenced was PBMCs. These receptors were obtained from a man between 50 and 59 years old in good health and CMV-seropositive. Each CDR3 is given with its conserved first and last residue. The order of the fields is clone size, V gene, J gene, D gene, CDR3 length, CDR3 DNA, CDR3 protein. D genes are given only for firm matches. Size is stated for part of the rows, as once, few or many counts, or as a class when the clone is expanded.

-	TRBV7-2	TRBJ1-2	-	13	TGTGCCAGCAGCCCTTACAGCGGCGGAGGCTACACCTTC	CASSPYSGGGYTF
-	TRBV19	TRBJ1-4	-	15	TGTGCCAGTAGAACCGGAGGGGCAGCTAATGAAAAACTGTTTTTT	CASRTGGAANEKLFF
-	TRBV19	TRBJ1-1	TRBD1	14	TGTGCCAGTAGTACAGGACAGGGAGTAGCTGAAGCTTTCTTT	CASSTGQGVAEAFF
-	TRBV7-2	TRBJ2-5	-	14	TGTGCCAGCAGCTTAGCGCGGGTCAAAGAGACCCAGTACTTC	CASSLARVKETQYF
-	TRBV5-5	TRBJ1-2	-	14	TGTGCCAGCAGCGTCGGGGGGAGTAACTATGGCTACACCTTC	CASSVGGSNYGYTF
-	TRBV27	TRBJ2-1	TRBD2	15	TGTGCCAGCAGTTTATGGGCGGGAGGGGACAATGAGCAGTTCTTC	CASSLWAGGDNEQFF
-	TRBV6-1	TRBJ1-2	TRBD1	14	TGTGCCAGCAACGCACAGGGGGCGCTTACACGCTACACCTTC	CASNAQGALTRYTF
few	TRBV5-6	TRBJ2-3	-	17	TGTGCCAGCAGCCTAGGGCGGGGGCCCCTCGCCACAGATACGCAGTATTTT	CASSLGRGPLATDTQYF
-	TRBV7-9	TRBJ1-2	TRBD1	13	TGTGCCACAGAGACAGGGCCGAACTATGGCTACACCTTC	CATETGPNYGYTF
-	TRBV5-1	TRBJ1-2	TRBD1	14	TGCGCCAGCAGCTTGGAGGGACAGGGTCATGGCTACACCTTC	CASSLEGQGHGYTF
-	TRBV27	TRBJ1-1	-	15	TGTGCCAGCAGTTCCCCGTTAGGGGTTAACACTGAAGCTTTCTTT	CASSSPLGVNTEAFF
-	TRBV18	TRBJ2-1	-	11	TGTGCCAGCTCGTCAGGGGATGAGCAGTTCTTC	CASSSGDEQFF
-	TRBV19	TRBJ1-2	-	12	TGTGCCAGCCACGACGGTGGGCGAGGCTACACCTTC	CASHDGGRGYTF
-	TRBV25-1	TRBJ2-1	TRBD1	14	TGTGCCAGCAGCCTGGGACAGCCATACAATGAGCAGTTCTTC	CASSLGQPYNEQFF
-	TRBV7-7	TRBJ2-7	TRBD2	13	TGTGCCAGCAGCTTAGGTAGCGGGAGCGAGCAGTACTTC	CASSLGSGSEQYF
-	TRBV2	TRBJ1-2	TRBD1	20	TGTGCCAGCAGTGGGCCTAGGGCCCAGTGGGACGGACAGGGAGACTATGGCTACACCTTC	CASSGPRAQWDGQGDYGYTF
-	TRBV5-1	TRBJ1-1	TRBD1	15	TGCGCCAGCAGAGTAGAAGGGGGCAGGGGCACTGAAGCTTTCTTT	CASRVEGGRGTEAFF
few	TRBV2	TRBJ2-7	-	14	TGTGCCAGCAGTGAATCAGGGTTCGCTTACGAGCAGTACTTC	CASSESGFAYEQYF
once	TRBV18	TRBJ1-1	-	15	TGTGCCAGCTCACCGGACAGCTCAATTGGAACTGAAGCTTTCTTT	CASSPDSSIGTEAFF
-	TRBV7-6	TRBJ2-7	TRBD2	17	TGTGCCAGCAGCTCGACCCGGGGTGCGCGGGGGTTATACGAGCAGTACTTC	CASSSTRGARGLYEQYF
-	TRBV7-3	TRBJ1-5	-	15	TGTGCCAGCAGCTTAAGCCCAGGGCCCCATCAGCCCCAGCATTTT	CASSLSPGPHQPQHF
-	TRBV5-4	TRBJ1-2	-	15	TGTGCCAGCAGCTTCTCCTCAGGTTATAGCTATGGCTACACCTTC	CASSFSSGYSYGYTF
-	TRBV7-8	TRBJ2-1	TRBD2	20	TGTGCCAGCAGCCTAGGACTAGCGGGAGTGGGGAGCGTCCCCTACAATGAGCAGTTCTTC	CASSLGLAGVGSVPYNEQFF
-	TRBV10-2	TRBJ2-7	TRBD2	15	TGCGCCAGCAGAGTAGCGGGGGAAAGCTCCTACGAGCAGTACTTC	CASRVAGESSYEQYF
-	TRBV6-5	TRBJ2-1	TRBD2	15	TGTGCCAGCGGCTCCGGGACTAGCGGTTACAATGAGCAGTTCTTC	CASGSGTSGYNEQFF